Here is one T cell receptor beta chain with its context. As processed by the authors: Counts of nucleated cells, estimated from reference gene primer amplification, were obtained. The assay was immunoSEQ multiplex PCR, and TCRdb's table has in-frame clones only and misses some. D and trimming were read from the DNA, whereas the V and J calls and clone size are those reported in that table. This table holds approximately 200,000 clones, 89% found once. This record comes from a study of blood T cell repertoires in COVID-19. At the level of the study: Researchers got acute and convalescent COVID-19 samples from the United States, Italy and Spain.

The germline V gene encodes CDR1 ENHRY and CDR2 SYGVKD. This CDR3 spans 15 amino acids. V gave up 4 bases and J gave up 0 bases, with 13 bases separating them. Those enrolled, adults aged roughly 18 to 89 years, came from 24 US areas. V usage is TRBV10-3 and J usage is TRBJ2-7, with a possible D match to TRBD2 (6 bases). The source of this sequence is a woman between 40 and 50 years old with acute COVID-19. The sequencing input was PBMCs or T cells enriched from blood (not recorded which). The CDR3 DNA follows: TGTGCCATCAGTGCCTTTGGGAGGAACTCCTACGAGCAGTACTTC. Translated: CAISAFGRNSYEQYF.